These 14 T cell receptor beta chains came from one sample sequenced in a study of blood T cell repertoires in COVID-19. This table comes from immunoSEQ multiplex PCR, and its TCRdb copy is limited to in-frame clones, with some not included. In the table there are some 28,000 clones, around 86% of which are singletons. The specimen was peripheral blood. These TCRs come from a human donor in a cohort sampled during active COVID-19.

J is TRBJ2-3 and V is TRBV7-9, with no clear D. V lost 2 bases to trimming and J lost 2 bases, with 11 bases between them. The length of the CDR3 is 15 residues. CDR1 is SEHNR, CDR2 FQNEAQ, per germline (reference sequence). The CDR3: CASSLKNTDTDTQYF. CDR3 coding DNA: TGTGCCAGCAGCTTAAAAAACACAGACACAGATACGCAGTATTTT.

In its sample, this clone was seen a few times. The chain is built from TRBV30 and TRBJ1-2, with D unresolved. The germline gives CDR1 GTSNPN, CDR2 SVGIG (reference sequence). The CDR3 covers 12 residues. V was pared by 3 bases and J by 1 base, with 6 bases between. CDR3 residues: CAWRELNYGYTF. In DNA, the CDR3 is TGTGCCTGGAGGGAGCTTAACTATGGCTACACCTTC. Supplemented by reference TRBV30 and TRBJ1-2, the full variable domain reads SQTIHQWPATLVQPVGSPLSLECTVEGTSNPNLYWYRQAAGRGLQLLFYSVGIGQISSEVPQNLSASRPQDRQFILSSKKLLLSDSGFYLCAWRELNYGYTFGSGTRLTVV.

This chain links TRBV3-1 (or the pseudogene TRBV3-2) with TRBJ1-2; 9 bases line up with TRBD1. The J segment lost 4 bases and the V segment lost 4 bases, leaving 22 bases of the junction unmatched. Germline assignment: CDR1 LGHDT and CDR2 YNNKEL (reference sequence). This CDR3 has 20 amino acids. CDR3 in DNA: TGTGCCAGCAGCCTAAAGGGTTCCGGGACAGGGTTTATTCGGGCCTATGGCTACACCTTC. It is translated as CASSLKGSGTGFIRAYGYTF.

The J gene is TRBJ2-1, the V gene TRBV2, with 11 bases fitting TRBD2. Germline trimming cut 1 base from V and 4 bases from J; bases unmatched to any gene: 3. Germline lookup yields CDR1 SNHLY and CDR2 FYNNEI. This CDR3 spans 16 amino acids. The CDR3 here is CASSEGSGGVYNEQFF. The CDR3 bases are TGTGCCAGCAGTGAAGGTAGCGGGGGGGTTTACAATGAGCAGTTCTTC.

This clone came up once. The chain has TRBV12-3 or TRBV12-4 and TRBJ1-5; D unresolved. There are 13 residues in the CDR3. V was cut by 5 bases and J by 7 bases, with 12 bases left in between. The CDR3 region is CASSRVERQPQHF. CDR3 in DNA: TGTGCCAGCAGTCGGGTAGAGAGGCAGCCCCAGCATTTT.

The gene calls are TRBV7-2 and TRBJ1-2, with TRBD1 matching over 8 bases. Germline loops: CDR1 SGHTA, CDR2 FQGNSA. J gave up 8 bases and V 1 base, and 12 bases lay outside the gene matches. The CDR3 has 16 amino acids. CDR3 loop: CASSLVSAGGWVGYTF. CDR3 bases: TGTGCCAGCAGCTTAGTATCGGCAGGGGGCTGGGTGGGCTACACCTTC.

CDR3 sequence reads: CASNTLPAGYGYTF. The CDR3 DNA follows: TGTGCCAGCAATACCCTCCCGGCGGGCTATGGCTACACCTTC. This chain uses TRBV6-5 with TRBJ1-2; D is uncertain. Trimming stripped 7 bases from V and 4 bases from J, with 16 bases between. This CDR3 contains 14 residues. Germline loops: CDR1 MNHEY, CDR2 SVGAGI.

V gene TRBV20-1 combines with J gene TRBJ2-2; possibly TRBD1 for D (6 bases). The CDR3 consists of 14 residues. V was clipped by 3 bases and J by 3 bases, with 11 bases between them. Germline assignment: CDR1 DFQATT and CDR2 SNEGSKA (reference sequence). CDR3: CSASNQGHTGELFF. The DNA of the CDR3 is TGCAGTGCTAGTAACCAGGGGCACACCGGGGAGCTGTTTTTT.

The chain recombines TRBV12-3 or TRBV12-4 with TRBJ1-6, with D possibly matching TRBD1 (6 bases). The CDR3 runs to 13 residues. Trimming stripped 3 bases from V and 10 bases from J, with 10 bases between. CDR3 nucleotides: TGTGCCAGCAGTTTTGGCAGGGGATCACCCCTCCACTTT. It specifies CASSFGRGSPLHF.

The chain carries TRBV19 and TRBJ2-2, with D possibly TRBD2 on 5 matching bases. The CDR3 runs 16 residues. The germline V gene has CDR1 LNHDA and CDR2 SQIVND (reference sequence). V lost 3 bases and J 4 bases, leaving 15 bases between the germline ends. The CDR3 here is CASSIRRLAGTGELFF. In nucleotides, the CDR3 is TGTGCCAGTAGTATCCGCCGCCTAGCAGGCACCGGGGAGCTGTTTTTT.

This chain links TRBV7-8 with TRBJ1-1; D may be TRBD1 (5 bases). CDR1 and CDR2 from the germline V gene are SGHVS and FQNEAQ. V lost 3 bases and J 4 bases, leaving 12 bases between the germline ends. CDR3 length: 14 amino acids. This CDR3 reads CASSFGRGSTEAFF. The CDR3 nucleotides are TGTGCCAGCAGCTTCGGAAGGGGATCCACTGAAGCTTTCTTT.

The J gene is TRBJ1-2, the V gene TRBV6-5, with a possible D match to TRBD1 (6 bases). Germline V lookup: CDR1 MNHEY, CDR2 SVGAGI. Trimming took 2 bases from V and 7 from J, leaving 11 bases between them. This CDR3 is built from 13 residues. The CDR3 sequence: CASSYLGQSGYTF. The CDR3 nucleotides read TGTGCCAGCAGTTACCTCGGACAGTCTGGCTACACCTTC.

This clone was seen a handful of times. This rearrangement joins TRBV19 to TRBJ2-2, with 7 bases fitting TRBD1. Looked up from germline, CDR1 is LNHDA and CDR2 is SQIVND (reference sequence). The CDR3 covers 14 residues. V shed 6 bases, J shed 7 bases, and the junction held 8 bases outside the gene matches. This chain's CDR3 is CASREGQVGGELFF. The CDR3 DNA follows: TGTGCCAGTAGAGAAGGACAGGTCGGCGGGGAGCTGTTTTTT.

The V gene is TRBV6-5, the J gene TRBJ1-5, with 8 positions matching TRBD1. The trim removed 5 bases at V and 2 bases at J, leaving 5 bases unmatched. The germline CDR1 and CDR2 sequences are MNHEY and SVGAGI. The CDR3 has 15 amino acids. CDR3 nucleotides: TGTGCCAGCAGTCGACAGGGGTTAGGCAATCAGCCCCAGCATTTT. It specifies CASSRQGLGNQPQHF.